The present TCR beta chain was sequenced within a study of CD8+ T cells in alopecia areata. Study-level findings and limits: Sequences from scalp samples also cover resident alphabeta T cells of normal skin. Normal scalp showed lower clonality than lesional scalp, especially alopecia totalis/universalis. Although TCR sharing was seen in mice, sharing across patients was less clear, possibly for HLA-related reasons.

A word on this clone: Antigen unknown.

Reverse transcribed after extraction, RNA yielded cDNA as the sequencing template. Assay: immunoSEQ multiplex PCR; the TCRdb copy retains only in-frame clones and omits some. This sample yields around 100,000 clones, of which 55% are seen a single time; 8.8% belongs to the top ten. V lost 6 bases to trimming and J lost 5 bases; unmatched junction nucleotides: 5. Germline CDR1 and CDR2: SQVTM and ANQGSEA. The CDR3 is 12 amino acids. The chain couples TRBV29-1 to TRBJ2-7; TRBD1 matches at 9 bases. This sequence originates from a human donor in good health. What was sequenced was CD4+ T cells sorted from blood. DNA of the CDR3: TGCAGCGTGGGACAGGGAGGGAACGAGCAGTACTTC. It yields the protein CSVGQGGNEQYF.